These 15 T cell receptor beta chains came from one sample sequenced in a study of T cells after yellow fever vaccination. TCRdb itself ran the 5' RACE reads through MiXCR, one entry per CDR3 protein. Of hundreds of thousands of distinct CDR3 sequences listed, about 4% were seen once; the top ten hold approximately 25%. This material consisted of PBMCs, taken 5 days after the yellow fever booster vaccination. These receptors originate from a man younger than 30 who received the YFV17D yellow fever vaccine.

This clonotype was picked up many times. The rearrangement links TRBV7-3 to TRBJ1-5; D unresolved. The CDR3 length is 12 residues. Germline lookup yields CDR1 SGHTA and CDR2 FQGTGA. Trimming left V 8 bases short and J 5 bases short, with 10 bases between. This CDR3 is CASRLGYQPQHF. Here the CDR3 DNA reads TGTGCCAGCCGTTTGGGGTATCAGCCCCAGCATTTT.

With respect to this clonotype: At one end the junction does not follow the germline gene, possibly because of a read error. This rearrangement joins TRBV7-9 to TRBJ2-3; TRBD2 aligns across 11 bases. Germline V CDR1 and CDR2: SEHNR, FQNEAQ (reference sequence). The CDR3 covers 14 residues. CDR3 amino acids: CASSIAGGQDTQYF. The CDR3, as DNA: TGTGCCAGCAGCATAGCGGGGGGGCAGGATACGCAGTATTTT.

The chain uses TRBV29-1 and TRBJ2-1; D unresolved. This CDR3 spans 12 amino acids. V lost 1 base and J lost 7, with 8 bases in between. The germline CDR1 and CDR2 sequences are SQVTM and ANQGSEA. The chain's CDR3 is CSVEGDLNEQFF. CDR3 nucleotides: TGCAGCGTTGAAGGGGATTTGAATGAGCAGTTCTTC.

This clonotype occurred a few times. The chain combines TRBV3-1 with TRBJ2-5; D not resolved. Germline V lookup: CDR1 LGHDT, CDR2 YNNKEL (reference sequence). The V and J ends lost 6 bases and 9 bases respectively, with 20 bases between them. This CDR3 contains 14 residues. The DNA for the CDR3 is TGTGCCAGCAGTCTCTCTCCGGCATGGTGGGCCCAGTACTTC. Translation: CASSLSPAWWAQYF.

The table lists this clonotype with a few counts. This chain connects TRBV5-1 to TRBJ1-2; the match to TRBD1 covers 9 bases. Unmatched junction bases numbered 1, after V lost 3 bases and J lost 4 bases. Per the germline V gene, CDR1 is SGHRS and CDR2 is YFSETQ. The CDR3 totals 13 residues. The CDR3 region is CASSWGQGYGYTF. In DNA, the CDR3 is TGCGCCAGCAGCTGGGGACAGGGCTATGGCTACACCTTC.

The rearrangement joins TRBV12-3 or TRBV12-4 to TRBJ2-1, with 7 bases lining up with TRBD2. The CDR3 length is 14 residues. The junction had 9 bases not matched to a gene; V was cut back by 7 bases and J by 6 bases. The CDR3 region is CASTSSTSTNEQFF. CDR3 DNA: TGTGCCAGCACCTCGTCGACTAGCACCAATGAGCAGTTCTTC.

This CDR3 reads CSARSNQAFF. For the CDR3, the DNA is TGCAGTGCTAGATCTAACCAAGCTTTCTTT. The chain links TRBV20-1 to TRBJ1-1; D gene ambiguous. The CDR3 runs to 10 residues. Germline V gives CDR1 DFQATT, CDR2 SNEGSKA (reference sequence). Deletions cut 2 bases from V and 9 bases from J, with 7 bases between.

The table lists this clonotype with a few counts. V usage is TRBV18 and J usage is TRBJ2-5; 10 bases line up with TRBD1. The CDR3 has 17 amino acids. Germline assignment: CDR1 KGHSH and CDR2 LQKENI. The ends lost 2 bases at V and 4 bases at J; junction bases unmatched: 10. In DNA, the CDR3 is TGTGCCAGCTCACCATTAGGACAGGGGGAGATTGGAGAGACCCAGTACTTC. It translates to CASSPLGQGEIGETQYF.

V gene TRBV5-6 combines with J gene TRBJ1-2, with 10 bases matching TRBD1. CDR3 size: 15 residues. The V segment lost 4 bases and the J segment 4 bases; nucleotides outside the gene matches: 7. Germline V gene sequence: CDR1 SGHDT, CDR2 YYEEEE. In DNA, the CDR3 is TGTGCCAGCAGCCGGGGGACAGGGGAGATCTATGGCTACACCTTC. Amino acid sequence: CASSRGTGEIYGYTF.

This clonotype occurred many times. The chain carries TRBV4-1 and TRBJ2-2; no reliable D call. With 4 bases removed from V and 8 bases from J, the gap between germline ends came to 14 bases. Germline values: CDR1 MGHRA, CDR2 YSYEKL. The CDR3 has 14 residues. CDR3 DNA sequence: TGCGCCAGCAGCCTCAGTCCCGACCCGGGGGAGCTGTTTTTT. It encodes CASSLSPDPGELFF.

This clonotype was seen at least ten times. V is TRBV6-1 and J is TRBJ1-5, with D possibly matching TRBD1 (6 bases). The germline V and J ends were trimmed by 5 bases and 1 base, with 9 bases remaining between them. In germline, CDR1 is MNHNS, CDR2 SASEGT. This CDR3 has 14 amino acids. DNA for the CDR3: TGTGCCAGCAGTCCTGACAGGAGCAATCAGCCCCAGCATTTT. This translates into CASSPDRSNQPQHF.

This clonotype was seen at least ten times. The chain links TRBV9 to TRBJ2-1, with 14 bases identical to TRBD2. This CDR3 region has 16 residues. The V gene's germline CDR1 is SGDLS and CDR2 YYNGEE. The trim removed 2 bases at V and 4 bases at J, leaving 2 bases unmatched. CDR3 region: CASSVRLAGGYNEQFF. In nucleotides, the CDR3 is TGTGCCAGCAGCGTCCGACTAGCGGGGGGGTACAATGAGCAGTTCTTC.

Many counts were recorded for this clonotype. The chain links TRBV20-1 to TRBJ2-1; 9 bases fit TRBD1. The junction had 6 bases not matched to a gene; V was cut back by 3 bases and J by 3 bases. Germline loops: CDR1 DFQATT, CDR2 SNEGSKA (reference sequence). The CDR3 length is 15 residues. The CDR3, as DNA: TGCAGTGCTAGTGGGGGACAGGGTATCTACAATGAGCAGTTCTTC. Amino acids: CSASGGQGIYNEQFF.

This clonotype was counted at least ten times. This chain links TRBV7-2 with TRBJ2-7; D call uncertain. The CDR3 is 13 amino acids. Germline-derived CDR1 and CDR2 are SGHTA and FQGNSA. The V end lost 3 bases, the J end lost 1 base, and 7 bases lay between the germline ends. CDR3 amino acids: CASSFGLSYEQYF. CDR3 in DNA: TGTGCCAGCAGCTTTGGCTTATCCTACGAGCAGTACTTC.

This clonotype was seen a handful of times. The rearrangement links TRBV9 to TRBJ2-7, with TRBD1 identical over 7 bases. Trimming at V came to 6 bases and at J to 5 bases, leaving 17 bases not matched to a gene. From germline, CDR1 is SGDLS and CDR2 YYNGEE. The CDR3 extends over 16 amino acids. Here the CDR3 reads CASNLGWTGKEHEQYV. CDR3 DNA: TGTGCCAGCAACCTCGGCTGGACAGGCAAAGAGCACGAGCAGTACGTC.